This TCR beta chain was sequenced in a study of blood T cells in healthy people across ages. A J-beta primer mix and a sample-barcoded 5' primer were used in a second PCR of roughly 7 to 12 cycles. A template-switch adaptor containing 12 random nucleotides labeled each cDNA molecule. TCRdb independently ran MiXCR on the 5' RACE reads; one entry per CDR3 protein. Of around 1.5 million distinct CDR3 sequences listed, 30% to 35% are singletons. V was clipped by 4 bases and J by 4 bases; unmatched bases: 10. This CDR3 comprises 17 residues. From germline, CDR1 is MNHEY and CDR2 SMNVEV (reference sequence). A word on this clonotype: Its target is unknown.

The study's findings and limits: The fall in TCR beta diversity per million T cells was roughly linear with age.

Sequenced sample: blood. This chain links TRBV27 with TRBJ1-5; TRBD1 matches at 10 bases. The TCR sequence derives from a woman aged 30 to 39 in good health. The CDR3 loop reads CASSSIGGTGENQPQHF. CDR3 bases: TGTGCCAGCAGTTCAATAGGGGGGACAGGGGAGAATCAGCCCCAGCATTTT.